This T cell receptor (beta chain) was found in a study of identical twins. TCRdb ran MiXCR on the 5' RACE reads and lists one entry per CDR3 protein. The sample lists 640,000 or so distinct CDR3 sequences, around 6% occurring once. V was pared by 0 bases and J by 7 bases, with 10 bases between. Germline assignment: CDR1 MGHRA and CDR2 YSYEKL. The CDR3 extends over 14 amino acids. Input material: naive T cells sorted from blood. This sequence originates from a man between 18 and 35 years old in good health. This chain connects TRBV4-1 to TRBJ2-1; D is possibly TRBD2 (5 bases). CDR3 DNA sequence: TGCGCCAGCAGCCAAGAATTAGCGTCGAATGAGCAGTTCTTC. Amino acids: CASSQELASNEQFF.